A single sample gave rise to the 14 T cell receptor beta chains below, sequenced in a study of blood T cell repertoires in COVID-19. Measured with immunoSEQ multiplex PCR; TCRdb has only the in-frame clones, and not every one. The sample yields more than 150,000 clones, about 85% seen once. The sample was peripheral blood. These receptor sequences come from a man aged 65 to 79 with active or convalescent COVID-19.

The chain's CDR3 is CASSPRGGAGHYGYTF. The CDR3 DNA follows: TGTGCCAGCAGCCCAAGAGGGGGCGCGGGGCACTATGGCTACACCTTC. V usage is TRBV7-9 and J usage is TRBJ1-2; TRBD1 matches 7 bases. The CDR3 has 16 amino acids. Germline trimming cut 5 bases from V and 3 bases from J; bases unmatched to any gene: 12. Germline loops: CDR1 SEHNR, CDR2 FQNEAQ (reference sequence).

The DNA of the CDR3 is TGTGCCAGCAGCTTAGTTGGAGGACTAGCGGGAGCAGATACGCAGTATTTT. Amino acid sequence: CASSLVGGLAGADTQYF. This sequence joins TRBV7-8 and TRBJ2-3; 13 positions match TRBD2. The CDR3 runs 17 residues. V lost 1 base and J lost 4; bases outside the gene matches: 5. Looked up from germline, CDR1 is SGHVS and CDR2 is FQNEAQ.

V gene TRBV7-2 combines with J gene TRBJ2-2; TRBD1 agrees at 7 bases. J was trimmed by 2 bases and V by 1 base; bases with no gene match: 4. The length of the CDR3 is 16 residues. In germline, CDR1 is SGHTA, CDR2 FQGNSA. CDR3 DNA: TGTGCCAGCAGCTTAGGACAGGGACGTAACACCGGGGAGCTGTTTTTT. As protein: CASSLGQGRNTGELFF.

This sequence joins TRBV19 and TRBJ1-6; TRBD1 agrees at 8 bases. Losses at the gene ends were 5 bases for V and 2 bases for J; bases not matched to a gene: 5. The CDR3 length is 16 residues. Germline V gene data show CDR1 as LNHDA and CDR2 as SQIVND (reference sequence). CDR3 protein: CASSPGTGPYNSPLHF. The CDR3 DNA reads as TGTGCCAGTAGTCCCGGGACAGGTCCCTATAATTCACCCCTCCACTTT. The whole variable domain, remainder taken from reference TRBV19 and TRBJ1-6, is DGGITQSPKYLFRKEGQNVTLSCEQNLNHDAMYWYRQDPGQGLRLIYYSQIVNDFQKGDIAEGYSVSREKKESFPLTVTSAQKNPTAFYLCASSPGTGPYNSPLHFGNGTRLTVT.

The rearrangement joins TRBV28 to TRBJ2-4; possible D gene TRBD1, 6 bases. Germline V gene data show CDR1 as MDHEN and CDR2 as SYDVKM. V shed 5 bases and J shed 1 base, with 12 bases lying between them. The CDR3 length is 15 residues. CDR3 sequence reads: CASSTQGTAKNIQYF. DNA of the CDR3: TGTGCCAGCAGTACACAGGGTACTGCCAAAAACATTCAGTACTTC.

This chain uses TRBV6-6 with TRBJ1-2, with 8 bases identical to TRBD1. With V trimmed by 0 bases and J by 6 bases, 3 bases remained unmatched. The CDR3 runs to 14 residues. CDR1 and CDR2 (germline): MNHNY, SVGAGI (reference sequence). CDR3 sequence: CASSYSKQGDGYTF. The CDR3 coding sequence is TGTGCCAGCAGTTACTCGAAACAGGGGGATGGCTACACCTTC.

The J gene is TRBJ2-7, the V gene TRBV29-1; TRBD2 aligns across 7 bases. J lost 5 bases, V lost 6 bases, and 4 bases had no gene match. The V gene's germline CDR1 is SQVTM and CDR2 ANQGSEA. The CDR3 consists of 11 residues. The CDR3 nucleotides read TGCAGCGTGGGGAGGGACCACGAGCAGTACTTC. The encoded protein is CSVGRDHEQYF.

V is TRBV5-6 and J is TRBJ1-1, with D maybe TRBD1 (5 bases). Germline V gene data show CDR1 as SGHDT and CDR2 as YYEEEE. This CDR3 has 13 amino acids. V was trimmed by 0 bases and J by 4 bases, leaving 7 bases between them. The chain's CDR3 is CASSLDRGTEAFF. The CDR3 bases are TGTGCCAGCAGCTTGGATAGGGGCACTGAAGCTTTCTTT.

CDR3 sequence: CASSYSRGGVEKLFF. DNA for the CDR3: TGTGCCAGCAGTTACTCCCGGGGTGGAGTTGAAAAACTGTTTTTT. V and J are TRBV6-2 or TRBV6-3 and TRBJ1-4; D is uncertain. This CDR3 comprises 15 residues. Trimming took 0 bases from V and 7 from J, leaving 12 bases between them. From germline, CDR1 is MNHEY and CDR2 SVGEGT.

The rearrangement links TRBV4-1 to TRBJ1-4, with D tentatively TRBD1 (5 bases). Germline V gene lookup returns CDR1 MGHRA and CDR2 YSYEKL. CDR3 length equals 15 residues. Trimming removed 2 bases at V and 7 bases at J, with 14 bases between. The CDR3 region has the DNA TGCGCCAGCAGCCAAAGGGGAGGAGGGACTGAAAAACTGTTTTTT. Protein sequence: CASSQRGGGTEKLFF.

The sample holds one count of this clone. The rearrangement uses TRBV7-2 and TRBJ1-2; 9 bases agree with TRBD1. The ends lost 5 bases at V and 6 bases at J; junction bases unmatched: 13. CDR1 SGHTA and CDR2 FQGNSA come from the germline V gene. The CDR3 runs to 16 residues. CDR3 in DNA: TGTGCCAGCAGCGCCAGGTCGGGACAGGGACTGAATGGCTACACCTTC. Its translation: CASSARSGQGLNGYTF.

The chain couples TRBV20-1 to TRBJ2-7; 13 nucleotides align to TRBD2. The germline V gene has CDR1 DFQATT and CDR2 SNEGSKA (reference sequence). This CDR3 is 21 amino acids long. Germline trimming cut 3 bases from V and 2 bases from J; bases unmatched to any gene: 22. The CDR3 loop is CSASGGPQFTSGRVDPYEQYF. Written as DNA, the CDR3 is TGCAGTGCTAGTGGCGGACCTCAATTCACTAGCGGGAGGGTAGATCCCTACGAGCAGTACTTC.

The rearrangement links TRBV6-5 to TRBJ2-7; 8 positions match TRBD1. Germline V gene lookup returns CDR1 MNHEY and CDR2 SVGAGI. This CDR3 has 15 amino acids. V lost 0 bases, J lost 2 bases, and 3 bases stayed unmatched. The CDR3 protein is CASSYSTGETYEQYF. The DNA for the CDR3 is TGTGCCAGCAGTTACTCGACAGGGGAAACCTACGAGCAGTACTTC.

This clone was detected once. The CDR3 is CAIRGGSGETQYF. In DNA, the CDR3 is TGTGCCATCCGCGGTGGGAGTGGGGAGACCCAGTACTTC. The chain uses TRBV10-3 and TRBJ2-5; the D gene is possibly TRBD2 (5 bases). The CDR3 length is 13 residues. V was cut by 8 bases and J by 5 bases, with 15 bases left in between. Per the germline V gene, CDR1 is ENHRY and CDR2 is SYGVKD.